The sequence of this T cell receptor (beta chain) was determined in a study of T cell responses to AZD1222 COVID-19 vaccine (dated by TCRdb to about 2021). At the level of the whole study: TCR sequencing covered over 230 trial participants: approximately 200 given two doses of AZD1222 and approximately 26 given two doses of MenACWY control vaccine. Trial participants were enrolled into age subgroups of 18-55, 56-69 and 70-plus years, which contained roughly 140, 27 and 60 TCR-sequenced participants, respectively. Overall results and qualifications from the work: Epitopes outside the regions mutated in the B.1.351 and B.1.1.7 variants were reportedly recognized by nearly half of the unique spike-specific TCRs. Conclusions about previously exposed vaccinees are limited, since just 5 or 6 AZD1222 recipients were seropositive for SARS-CoV-2 at baseline. The 56-69-year group was small, and its depth increase did not reach significance, likely because of low power. After two AZD1222 doses, spike-specific TCR breadth and depth were significantly higher than at day 0 and than in MenACWY recipients. Vaccine-associated CD4 TCRs spanned the whole spike protein, with dominant responses in regions 160-218 and 743-854. Participants were mostly white British, with more females than males. The authors suggested clonal diversity may have been underestimated. Because no day 14 peak-response samples were available, repertoires were characterized only after the peak T cell response.

The CDR3 regions of human TCRbeta chains were analyzed by immunosequencing. The published analysis was carried out like this. TCRs in the repertoires were compared against a reference library of SARS-CoV-2-specific TCRs that had been generated with the MIRA antigen-specificity platform. Breadth meant the fraction of unique TCRs that were SARS-CoV-2-associated, whereas depth meant the fraction of total T cells that were SARS-CoV-2-associated. Each spike-specific TCR was assigned to its reactive spike region and to a CD4 or CD8 class using the MIRA data. Log10-transformed breadth and depth values were compared by one-way ANOVA with Sidak's multiple comparisons tests. Drawn from immuneACCESS, this table holds only the in-frame rearrangements with V and J called that TCRdb kept. Clones are partly lost; checked studies trace under half to an unresolved V gene and leave the rest unexplained. The V and J calls and the clone size are those of that table, but D and trimming were determined from the DNA. Here the sample has over 110,000 clones; approximately 93% occur a single time. 12% of the sample rests with the top ten.

In this sample, this clone turned up once. Its antigen remains unidentified. No base-level quality is on record; no much larger clone is a single base apart. V lost 6 bases and J lost 3 bases, and the count of bases not matched to a germline gene is 3. The CDR3 starts with the cysteine, ends with the phenylalanine, and has 14 residues. Of the read, only the CDR3 DNA is kept; its 42 bases are in frame from base 1. CDR1 and CDR2 were assigned from the germline V gene (reference sequence) as MNHEY and SMNVEV. Reading the label with the study, this specimen's time point is: sample from adult after SARS-CoV-2 infection, after symptom onset. A couple of convalescent COVID-19 patients, sampled after symptom onset from adults with prior SARS-CoV-2 infection, were also TCR-sequenced for comparison.

The sequence is built from TRBV27 and TRBJ2-3; the central 10 bases match TRBD2. The clonotype comes from an adult who had recovered from COVID-19. Sequenced here: peripheral blood, sampled after recovery from COVID-19. The DNA is TGTGCCAGCAGGGAGCGGGAGGGTACAGATACGCAGTATTTT. This is translated as CASREREGTDTQYF.